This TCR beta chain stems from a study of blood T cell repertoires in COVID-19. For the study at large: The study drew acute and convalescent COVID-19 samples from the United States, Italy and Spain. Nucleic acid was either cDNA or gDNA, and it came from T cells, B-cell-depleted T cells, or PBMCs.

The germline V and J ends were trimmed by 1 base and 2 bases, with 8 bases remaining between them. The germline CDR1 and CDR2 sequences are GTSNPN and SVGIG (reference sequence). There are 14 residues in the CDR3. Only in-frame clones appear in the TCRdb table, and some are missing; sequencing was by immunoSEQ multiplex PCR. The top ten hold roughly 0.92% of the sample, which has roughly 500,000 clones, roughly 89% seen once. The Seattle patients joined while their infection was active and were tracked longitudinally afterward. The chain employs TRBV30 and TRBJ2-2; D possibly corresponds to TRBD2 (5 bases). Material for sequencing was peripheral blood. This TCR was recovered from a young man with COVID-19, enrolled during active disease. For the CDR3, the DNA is TGTGCCTGGAGTGCCAGCGGAAACACCGGGGAGCTGTTTTTT. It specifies CAWSASGNTGELFF.